The 21 T cell receptor beta chains listed next were all sequenced from one sample in a study of blood T cells in healthy people across ages. With a J-beta primer mix and a sample-barcoded 5' primer, a second PCR ran about 7 to 12 cycles. MiXCR, applied by TCRdb to the 5' RACE reads, yields one record per CDR3 protein. The sample shows about 1.4 million distinct CDR3 sequences, roughly 64% of them seen only once. The sample was blood. The origin of the receptors is a man in his late teens or twenties in good health.

This clonotype was seen a handful of times. The chain recombines TRBV27 with TRBJ2-1; unclear D gene. V lost 8 bases and J 0 bases, leaving 11 bases between the germline ends. The CDR3 runs 14 residues. Germline V lookup: CDR1 MNHEY, CDR2 SMNVEV (reference sequence). The CDR3 sequence: CASGFFSSYNEQFF. CDR3 sequence (DNA): TGTGCCAGCGGCTTCTTCAGCTCCTACAATGAGCAGTTCTTC.

This chain links TRBV27 with TRBJ1-6, with D unresolved. The germline V gene encodes CDR1 MNHEY and CDR2 SMNVEV (reference sequence). The CDR3 is made up of 16 amino acids. V lost 7 bases and J 7 bases, leaving 20 bases between the germline ends. CDR3 coding DNA: TGTGCCAGCAACCCGTCTGGACGGAGCGGGAATTCACCCCTCCACTTT. Residues: CASNPSGRSGNSPLHF.

This clonotype was counted only a few times. The chain is built from TRBV28 and TRBJ2-3; no clear D. The CDR3 spans 14 residues. The V end was cut by 4 bases, the J end by 9 bases, with 17 bases between. Germline V lookup: CDR1 MDHEN, CDR2 SYDVKM. CDR3 protein: CASSSPHTILTQYF. The CDR3 DNA follows: TGTGCCAGCAGTTCCCCCCATACTATTTTAACGCAGTATTTT.

This clonotype was counted a single time. The chain combines TRBV7-2 with TRBJ2-7; TRBD1 matches at 9 bases. The V gene's germline CDR1 is SGHTA and CDR2 FQGNSA. The V and J ends lost 5 bases and 0 bases, in that order; junction bases with no gene match: 5. CDR3 length equals 15 residues. The CDR3 loop reads CASSAYRGPSYEQYF. DNA of the CDR3: TGTGCCAGCAGCGCATACAGGGGGCCCTCCTACGAGCAGTACTTC.

This rearrangement joins TRBV12-3 or TRBV12-4 to TRBJ2-5; TRBD2 matches at 8 bases. This CDR3 has 14 amino acids. V was clipped by 5 bases and J by 5 bases; unmatched bases: 7. The CDR3 reads CASSGTSGLETQYF. CDR3 nucleotide sequence: TGTGCCAGCAGTGGGACTAGTGGTCTGGAGACCCAGTACTTC.

The rearrangement uses TRBV4-3 and TRBJ2-5, with no clear D. The length of the CDR3 is 15 residues. V lost 0 bases and J lost 5, with 13 bases in between. CDR1 and CDR2 (germline): LGHNA, YSLEER. In DNA, the CDR3 is TGCGCCAGCAGCCAAGACAATGGTCGGTGGGAGACCCAGTACTTC. Amino acids: CASSQDNGRWETQYF.

In this sample, this clonotype turned up a few times. V and J are TRBV20-1 and TRBJ2-1; 9 bases line up with TRBD2. Germline-derived CDR1 and CDR2 are DFQATT and SNEGSKA (reference sequence). J gave up 2 bases and V 3 bases, and 2 bases lay outside the gene matches. The CDR3 consists of 14 residues. Here the CDR3 reads CSASRLAAYNEQFF. The CDR3 coding sequence is TGCAGTGCTAGTCGACTAGCGGCCTACAATGAGCAGTTCTTC.

The chain links TRBV29-1 to TRBJ2-3; tentative D call: TRBD2 (6 bases). Trimming took 6 bases from V and 2 from J, leaving 12 bases between them. The germline V gene has CDR1 SQVTM and CDR2 ANQGSEA. This CDR3 has 13 amino acids. This CDR3 reads CSVGGSHTDTQYF. The CDR3 DNA is TGCAGCGTGGGAGGTTCTCACACAGATACGCAGTATTTT.

The chain has TRBV25-1 and TRBJ1-6; TRBD1 might be the D (6 bases). The V and J ends lost 1 base and 7 bases respectively, with 11 bases between them. CDR1 and CDR2 from the germline V gene are MGHDK and SYGVNS. The CDR3 sequence is 15 residues long. CDR3 nucleotide sequence: TGTGCCAGCAGTGAATCGGACAGCTCCAATTCACCCCTCCACTTT. It codes for CASSESDSSNSPLHF.

This sequence joins TRBV25-1 and TRBJ1-1, with D unresolved. The CDR3 runs 15 residues. V was shortened by 3 bases and J by 1 base, with 12 bases between the two germline ends. In germline, CDR1 is MGHDK, CDR2 SYGVNS. The CDR3 here is CASSEHGNRNTEAFF. The CDR3 DNA sequence: TGTGCCAGCAGTGAGCACGGGAATCGGAACACTGAAGCTTTCTTT.

The V and J genes are TRBV7-9 and TRBJ2-1; 9 bases are a match to TRBD1. The CDR3 extends over 16 amino acids. Germline trimming cut 5 bases from V and 5 bases from J; bases unmatched to any gene: 10. From germline, CDR1 is SEHNR and CDR2 FQNEAQ (reference sequence). In DNA, the CDR3 is TGTGCCAGCAGCCTATCCGGGACAGGGTTCCACAATGAGCAGTTCTTC. Its protein is CASSLSGTGFHNEQFF.

The gene calls are TRBV7-6 and TRBJ2-5; unclear D gene. The DNA end favors TRBJ2-7, so the J call may be wrong. CDR3 size: 15 residues. Germline V gene sequence: CDR1 SGHVS, CDR2 FNYEAQ. This CDR3 is CASSLETLSSYEQYF. DNA of the CDR3: TGTGCCAGCAGCTTAGAAACTCTCTCTTCCTACGAGCAGTACTTC.

This clonotype occurred a few times. The chain is built from TRBV6-2 or TRBV6-3 and TRBJ2-7; D gene unclear. V dropped 1 base and J dropped 5 bases, with 12 bases sitting between them. CDR3 size: 14 residues. Germline V CDR1 and CDR2: MNHEY, SVGEGT. Here the CDR3 reads CASSYFSGDNEQYF. The DNA for the CDR3 is TGTGCCAGCAGTTACTTTTCCGGCGATAACGAGCAGTACTTC.

J is TRBJ2-4 and V is TRBV4-1; 12 nucleotides line up with TRBD1. The tail of the sequence fits TRBJ2-7 better, so the J call may be wrong. CDR1 and CDR2 (germline): MGHRA, YSYEKL. The CDR3 has 15 amino acids. CDR3 nucleotides: TGCGCCAGCAGCCCGACCGGGACAGGGGGCCCCGAGCAGTACTTC. Translating it yields CASSPTGTGGPEQYF.

V and J are TRBV28 and TRBJ2-7; 7 nucleotides match TRBD2. The CDR3 length is 20 residues. Germline V gene sequence: CDR1 MDHEN, CDR2 SYDVKM. Trimming removed 5 bases from V and 5 bases from J; junction bases left unmatched: 27. CDR3 amino acids: CASSTDITGASGSGWDEQYF. The CDR3, as DNA: TGTGCCAGCAGTACCGACATAACCGGGGCTAGCGGCAGTGGATGGGACGAGCAGTACTTC. Together with reference TRBV28 and TRBJ2-7, the CDR3 gives the full variable domain: DVKVTQSSRYLVKRTGEKVFLECVQDMDHENMFWYRQDPGLGLRLIYFSYDVKMKEKGDIPEGYSVSREKKERFSLILESASTNQTSMYLCASSTDITGASGSGWDEQYFGPGTRLTVT.

V is TRBV7-9 and J is TRBJ2-3; perhaps TRBD2 as D (5 bases). This CDR3 is built from 16 residues. Germline assignment: CDR1 SEHNR and CDR2 FQNEAQ (reference sequence). With 2 bases removed from V and 2 bases from J, the gap between germline ends came to 14 bases. The CDR3 region is CASSLIRGSDTDTQYF. The CDR3 region has the DNA TGTGCCAGCAGCTTAATTCGGGGATCCGACACAGATACGCAGTATTTT.

The genes are TRBV29-1 and TRBJ2-1, with D perhaps matching TRBD2 (5 bases). The CDR3 covers 14 residues. V was pared by 8 bases and J by 7 bases, with 21 bases between. Germline V lookup: CDR1 SQVTM, CDR2 ANQGSEA. The CDR3 bases are TGCAGCTCCATCGGGTTTGGGGAGAGAAATGAGCAGTTCTTC. Its translation: CSSIGFGERNEQFF.

The genes are TRBV7-2 and TRBJ2-5, with D tentatively TRBD2 (6 bases). The CDR3 is 17 residues long. The V gene lost 5 bases and the J gene lost 0 bases, with 19 bases spanning the gap. CDR1 is SGHTA, CDR2 FQGNSA, per germline. CDR3 region: CTSSSRPGLMYQETQYF. The CDR3 bases are TGTACCAGCAGCAGTAGGCCGGGACTCATGTACCAAGAGACCCAGTACTTC.

This clonotype was seen only a few times. The V gene is TRBV10-3, the J gene TRBJ1-4; no reliable D call. The CDR3 has 13 amino acids. CDR1 and CDR2 (germline): ENHRY, SYGVKD. V dropped 6 bases and J dropped 4 bases, with 9 bases sitting between them. CDR3 sequence reads: CAISPRNNEKLFF. The CDR3 nucleotides are TGTGCCATCAGCCCTAGGAATAATGAAAAACTGTTTTTT.

This sequence joins TRBV4-2 and TRBJ2-7, with D possibly being TRBD1 (5 bases). Germline assignment: CDR1 LGHNA and CDR2 YNFKEQ. Deletions cut 3 bases from V and 3 bases from J, with 15 bases between. This CDR3 is 15 amino acids long. The DNA of the CDR3 is TGTGCCAGCAGCCATGATAAGGACACCTTCTACGAGCAGTACTTC. Translated, it gives CASSHDKDTFYEQYF.

This chain's CDR3 is CASREWGENIQYF. The CDR3 nucleotides read TGTGCCAGCAGGGAGTGGGGGGAAAACATTCAGTACTTC. The genes are TRBV25-1 and TRBJ2-7; D may be TRBD2 (6 bases). TRBJ2-4 matches the DNA end more closely, so the J call is doubtful. This CDR3 is 13 amino acids long. The germline V gene encodes CDR1 MGHDK and CDR2 SYGVNS.